These T cell receptor beta chains were read from a single sample in a study of spatial heterogeneity in lung cancer. MiXCR, run by TCRdb on the 5' RACE reads, gives a single entry per CDR3 protein. The data hold 20,000 to 25,000 distinct CDR3 sequences, with about 4.5% observed a single time. The material was PBMCs, obtained at surgery. These receptors all come from a male donor with early-stage non-small cell lung cancer. Each CDR3 is given with its conserved first and last residue. The D gene is left open where the match is weak. Clone size is not always given. Where it is, it says once, few, many or a class for expanded clones.

d_call j_call v_call clone_size cdr3_aa cdr3_nt
. TRBJ1-5 TRBV5-6 many CASSSTTLGNQPQHF TGTGCCAGCAGCTCAACCACTCTCGGCAATCAGCCCCAGCATTTT
TRBD1 TRBJ2-3 TRBV5-1 few CASSFDRGEDTQYF TGCGCCAGCAGCTTCGACAGGGGAGAGGATACGCAGTATTTT
. TRBJ2-7 TRBV18 many CASSPFTGSSYEQYF TGTGCCAGCTCACCATTCACGGGGAGCTCCTACGAGCAGTACTTC
. TRBJ2-3 TRBV18 few CASSPLPDPLVPDTQYF TGTGCCAGCTCACCACTTCCGGACCCTCTTGTCCCAGATACGCAGTATTTT
. TRBJ1-1 TRBV7-9 few CASSLGLAKLSGTEAFF TGTGCCAGCAGCTTAGGTTTGGCTAAACTTTCGGGCACTGAAGCTTTCTTT
TRBD2 TRBJ2-5 TRBV23-1 many CASSRSGGIFQETQYF TGCGCCAGCAGTCGCTCGGGGGGGATTTTCCAAGAGACCCAGTACTTC
. TRBJ2-3 TRBV28 medium-sized CATSDPPPAPTDTQYF TGTGCCACCTCGGACCCGCCCCCTGCCCCCACAGATACGCAGTATTTT
. TRBJ2-1 TRBV7-9 many CASSLGVPRRPYNEQFF TGTGCCAGCAGCTTAGGGGTCCCTAGGAGGCCCTACAATGAGCAGTTCTTC
. TRBJ2-6 TRBV6-5 many CASSPLAGANVLTF TGTGCCAGCAGTCCCCTGGCTGGGGCCAACGTCCTGACTTTC
TRBD1 TRBJ1-6 TRBV28 many CASRTGNSPLHF TGTGCCAGCAGGACAGGGAATTCACCCCTCCACTTT
. TRBJ2-3 TRBV19 many CASSVPGPRDTQYF TGTGCCAGTAGTGTTCCGGGACCCCGAGATACGCAGTATTTT
. TRBJ1-6 TRBV6-1 many CASRGPGAANSPLHF TGTGCCAGCAGGGGCCCGGGGGCCGCTAATTCACCCCTCCACTTT
. TRBJ2-3 TRBV7-9 many CASSLVVQVTDTQYF TGTGCCAGCAGCTTAGTAGTCCAGGTCACAGATACGCAGTATTTT
. TRBJ1-4 TRBV19 few CASSNTWGHRNEKLFF TGTGCCAGTAGTAATACGTGGGGACATCGGAATGAAAAACTGTTTTTT
. TRBJ2-4 TRBV27 many CASSVRGAKNIQYF TGTGCCAGCAGTGTCAGGGGAGCCAAAAACATTCAGTACTTC
. TRBJ1-2 TRBV12-3/TRBV12-4 many CASSLFGAPTGGYTF TGTGCCAGCAGTTTATTCGGGGCCCCAACAGGCGGCTACACCTTC
TRBD2 TRBJ2-2 TRBV27 many CASTTLSGSYTGELFF TGTGCCAGCACCACCCTTAGCGGGAGTTACACCGGGGAGCTGTTTTTT
. TRBJ2-3 TRBV7-9 many CASSWVGGARDTQYF TGTGCCAGCAGCTGGGTAGGGGGGGCGAGAGATACGCAGTATTTT
TRBD2 TRBJ2-3 TRBV5-1 many CASSPPVAGGPSDTQYF TGCGCCAGCAGCCCCCCTGTAGCGGGGGGGCCATCAGATACGCAGTATTTT
TRBD1 TRBJ2-3 TRBV15 many CATSPRQGLTDTQYF TGTGCCACCAGTCCCCGACAGGGTCTTACAGATACGCAGTATTTT
. TRBJ1-6 TRBV12-3/TRBV12-4 many CASSRRGSGNSPLHF TGTGCCAGCAGCCGCCGGGGAAGCGGTAATTCACCCCTCCACTTT
. TRBJ2-7 TRBV15 many CATSRSGLGYEQYF TGTGCCACCAGCAGATCAGGACTGGGGTACGAGCAGTACTTC
. TRBJ2-2 TRBV6-1 many CASTRRWGTGELFF TGTGCCAGCACCAGGAGGTGGGGCACCGGGGAGCTGTTTTTT
TRBD1 TRBJ1-1 TRBV5-6 many CASSWTGEYTEAFF TGTGCCAGCAGCTGGACAGGGGAGTACACTGAAGCTTTCTTT
. TRBJ1-6 TRBV30 many CAWNGEARTPLHF TGTGCCTGGAATGGCGAGGCCCGGACACCCCTCCACTTT
. TRBJ2-4 TRBV9 many CASSAITGIQGPYF TGTGCCAGCAGCGCCATTACCGGGATCCAGGGTCCGTACTTC
. TRBJ1-3 TRBV7-2 many CASSLVDTIYF TGTGCCAGCAGCTTAGTAGACACCATATATTTT
TRBD2 TRBJ2-7 TRBV28 many CASSLIGGGGIYEQYF TGTGCCAGCAGCCTAATTGGCGGGGGGGGCATCTACGAGCAGTACTTC
. TRBJ1-6 TRBV20-1 . CSASHGSRNSPLHF TGCAGTGCTAGCCACGGGTCCCGCAATTCACCCCTCCACTTT
. TRBJ1-1 TRBV2 many CASSKGPNTEAFF TGTGCCAGCTCCAAGGGGCCGAACACTGAAGCTTTCTTT
. TRBJ2-6 TRBV19 many CASSPDSGANVLTF TGTGCCAGTAGTCCAGACTCTGGGGCCAACGTCCTGACTTTC
TRBD2 TRBJ2-4 TRBV28 many CASSWRETDIQYF TGTGCCAGCAGTTGGCGGGAGACGGACATTCAGTACTTC
. TRBJ1-5 TRBV28 many CASSFTDQPQHF TGTGCCAGCAGTTTTACGGATCAGCCCCAGCATTTT
. TRBJ1-5 TRBV30 many CAWGPVRSNQPQHF TGTGCCTGGGGACCCGTTCGAAGCAATCAGCCCCAGCATTTT
. TRBJ2-7 TRBV6-5 many CASSYSGGVAVEQYF TGTGCCAGCAGTTACTCCGGGGGAGTTGCAGTCGAGCAGTACTTC
TRBD2 TRBJ2-5 TRBV7-9 many CASSLGLAGSQETQYF TGTGCCAGCAGCCTCGGACTAGCGGGGAGCCAAGAGACCCAGTACTTC
TRBD1 TRBJ2-2 TRBV7-3 few CASSLVGTGQNTGELFF TGTGCCAGCAGCTTAGTGGGGACAGGCCAGAACACCGGGGAGCTGTTTTTT
. TRBJ2-1 TRBV27 . CASSGANNEQFF TGTGCCAGCAGCGGGGCGAACAATGAGCAGTTCTTC
. TRBJ1-5 TRBV20-1 . CSAFDPNSNQPQHF TGCAGTGCGTTCGATCCAAATAGCAATCAGCCCCAGCATTTT
. TRBJ2-2 TRBV28 many CASSAGYTGELFF TGTGCCAGCAGCGCCGGGTACACCGGGGAGCTGTTTTTT
. TRBJ1-5 TRBV6-1 many CASSVQKGSNQPQHF TGTGCCAGCAGTGTTCAAAAGGGAAGCAATCAGCCCCAGCATTTT
. TRBJ2-7 TRBV28 many CASSPRGGSYEQYF TGTGCCAGCAGCCCTAGGGGGGGCTCCTACGAGCAGTACTTC
. TRBJ2-7 TRBV28 . CTSSSQTYEQYF TGTACCAGCAGTTCTCAGACCTACGAGCAGTACTTC
. TRBJ2-1 TRBV20-1 . CSAIGPGLSSYNEQLF TGCAGTGCTATCGGTCCAGGACTGAGCTCCTACAATGAGCAGTTGTTC
. TRBJ2-1 TRBV6-7 many CASSSPPRLSSYNEQFF TGTGCCAGCAGTTCCCCCCCGCGTCTCAGCTCCTACAATGAGCAGTTCTTC
TRBD1 TRBJ2-7 TRBV10-3 many CAIRTTGFEQYF TGTGCCATCAGAACGACAGGGTTCGAGCAGTACTTC
TRBD1 TRBJ2-1 TRBV7-9 many CASSLVGTGGNEQFF TGTGCCAGCAGCTTAGTCGGGACAGGGGGCAATGAGCAGTTCTTC
TRBD1 TRBJ1-1 TRBV20-1 many CSARHPGTGLLMNTEAFF TGCAGTGCTAGGCACCCCGGGACAGGGTTATTGATGAACACTGAAGCTTTCTTT
TRBD2 TRBJ2-1 TRBV11-3 many CASSGGGGYNEQFF TGTGCCAGCAGCGGCGGGGGGGGCTACAATGAGCAGTTCTTC
TRBD1 TRBJ2-3 TRBV29-1 medium-sized CSVGGTGVADTQYF TGCAGCGTAGGTGGGACAGGGGTAGCAGATACGCAGTATTTT
. TRBJ2-1 TRBV30 many CAWRTEGAKNEQFF TGTGCCTGGAGGACGGAGGGGGCGAAGAATGAGCAGTTCTTC
TRBD2 TRBJ2-5 TRBV5-1 few CASHRGLAAEETQYF TGCGCCAGCCATAGAGGACTAGCGGCTGAAGAGACCCAGTACTTC